This entry features one TCR beta chain sequence. Method: immunoSEQ multiplex PCR; TCRdb's copy keeps in-frame clones and lacks some. The data show roughly 100,000 clones, with 85% to 90% seen just once and about 19% held by the top ten. This record belongs to a study of control samples from healthy donors and cancer patients. The CDR3 extends over 15 amino acids. Looked up from germline, CDR1 is LGHDT and CDR2 is YNNKEL (reference sequence). V gave up 4 bases and J gave up 1 base; unmatched junction bases: 3. This sequence was found in a man aged 60-69 years with lung cancer. The chain is built from TRBV3-1 (or the pseudogene TRBV3-2) and TRBJ1-4, with 7 positions matching TRBD1. Specimen: PBMCs. CDR3 coding DNA: TGTGCCAGCAGCCCGTGGACAGGAACTAATGAAAAACTGTTTTTT. This translates into CASSPWTGTNEKLFF.